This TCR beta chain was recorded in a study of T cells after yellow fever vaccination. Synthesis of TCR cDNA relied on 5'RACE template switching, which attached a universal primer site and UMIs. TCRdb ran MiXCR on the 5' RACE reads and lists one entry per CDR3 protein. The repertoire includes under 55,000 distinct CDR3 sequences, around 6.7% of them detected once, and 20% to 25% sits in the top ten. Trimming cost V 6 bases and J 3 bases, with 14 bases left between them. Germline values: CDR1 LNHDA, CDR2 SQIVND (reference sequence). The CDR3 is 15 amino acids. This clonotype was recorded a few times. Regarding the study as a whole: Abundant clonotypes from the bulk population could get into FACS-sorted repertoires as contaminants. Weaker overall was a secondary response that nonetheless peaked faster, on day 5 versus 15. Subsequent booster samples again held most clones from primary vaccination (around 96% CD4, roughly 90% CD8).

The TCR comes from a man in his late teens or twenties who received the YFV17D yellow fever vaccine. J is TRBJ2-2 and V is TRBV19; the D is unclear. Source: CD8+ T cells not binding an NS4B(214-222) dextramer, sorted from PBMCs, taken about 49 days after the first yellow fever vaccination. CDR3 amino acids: CASRTYQDHTGELFF. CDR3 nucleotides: TGTGCCAGTAGAACGTACCAGGATCACACCGGGGAGCTGTTTTTT.